A single sample is the source of the 29 T cell receptor beta chains below, sequenced in a study of blood T cell repertoires in COVID-19. Produced via immunoSEQ multiplex PCR; TCRdb's table is partial and in-frame only. The sample has roughly 280,000 clones, under 90% seen once. Sequenced material: peripheral blood. The receptors were sampled from a man between 50 and 59 years old with acute or convalescent COVID-19.

The J gene is TRBJ1-6, the V gene TRBV5-4; a possible D gene is TRBD1 (6 bases). Per the germline V gene, CDR1 is SGHNT and CDR2 is YYREEE (reference sequence). The V gene lost 4 bases and the J gene lost 9 bases, with 14 bases spanning the gap. The length of the CDR3 is 14 residues. Written as DNA, the CDR3 is TGTGCCAGCAGCCCCTTACAGGGCTTTTCACCCCTCCACTTT. Amino acids: CASSPLQGFSPLHF.

The V and J genes are TRBV2 and TRBJ2-1; D ambiguous. The V end lost 5 bases, the J end lost 10 bases, and 9 bases lay between the germline ends. The V gene's germline CDR1 is SNHLY and CDR2 FYNNEI. The CDR3 contains 11 residues. Here the CDR3 reads CASSQLQEQFF. CDR3 bases: TGTGCCAGCAGTCAATTGCAGGAGCAGTTCTTC. Combining the CDR3 with reference TRBV2 and TRBJ2-1 gives the whole variable domain EPEVTQTPSHQVTQMGQEVILRCVPISNHLYFYWYRQILGQKVEFLVSFYNNEISEKSEIFDDQFSVERPDGSNFTLKIRSTKLEDSAMYFCASSQLQEQFFGPGTRLTVL.

The V and J genes are TRBV2 and TRBJ2-7; a weak D match, TRBD1 (5 bases). Trimming left V 11 bases short and J 2 bases short, with 19 bases between. Germline CDR1 and CDR2: SNHLY and FYNNEI. There are 14 residues in the CDR3. Written as DNA, the CDR3 is TGTGCCGGCGCGCCCCAGGGAATCCCCTACGAGCAGTACTTC. This encodes CAGAPQGIPYEQYF.

The chain uses TRBV27 and TRBJ1-2; D possibly corresponds to TRBD1 (6 bases). Germline values: CDR1 MNHEY, CDR2 SMNVEV (reference sequence). This CDR3 has 15 residues. Between the trimmed V and J ends, which lost 4 bases and 2 bases, there was a span of 14 bases. CDR3 in amino acids: CASSSYPRGNYGYTF. The CDR3 DNA sequence: TGTGCCAGCAGTTCGTACCCCAGGGGAAACTATGGCTACACCTTC.

The chain links TRBV11-2 to TRBJ1-1; unclear D gene. This CDR3 region has 15 residues. CDR1 and CDR2 from the germline V gene are SGHAT and FQNNGV. The V end lost 2 bases, the J end lost 0 bases, and 10 bases lay between the germline ends. The DNA of the CDR3 is TGTGCCAGCAGCTTATCGTCGGGGATGAACACTGAAGCTTTCTTT. The encoded protein is CASSLSSGMNTEAFF.

The sample holds a few counts of this clone. The genes are TRBV3-1 (or the pseudogene TRBV3-2) and TRBJ2-3, with D unclear. The length of the CDR3 is 15 residues. The germline V gene encodes CDR1 LGHDT and CDR2 YNNKEL (reference sequence). V lost 2 bases to trimming and J lost 1 base, with 10 bases between them. The CDR3 region is CASSQQVTRTDTQYF. The CDR3 coding sequence is TGTGCCAGCAGCCAACAGGTGACCCGCACAGATACGCAGTATTTT.

The chain employs TRBV9 and TRBJ2-3, with unresolved D. CDR1 SGDLS and CDR2 YYNGEE come from the germline V gene. The CDR3 is 14 residues long. Trimming left V 0 bases short and J 2 bases short, with 7 bases between. CDR3 region: CASSVGGSTDTQYF. The CDR3 region has the DNA TGTGCCAGCAGCGTAGGAGGTTCCACAGATACGCAGTATTTT.

V gene TRBV5-4 combines with J gene TRBJ1-1; D is unresolved. Trimming took off 1 base at V and 1 base at J, with 5 bases between the two ends. CDR1 SGHNT and CDR2 YYREEE come from the germline V gene (reference sequence). The CDR3 consists of 13 residues. Here the CDR3 reads CASSLRENTEAFF. The CDR3 region has the DNA TGTGCCAGCAGCTTGCGAGAGAACACTGAAGCTTTCTTT.

The CDR3 DNA follows: TGTGCCACTACCGGGGAGGCATTCGTATCTAGTACAAATGAGCAGTTCTTC. It encodes CATTGEAFVSSTNEQFF. This chain uses TRBV15 with TRBJ2-1, with D possibly matching TRBD2 (6 bases). The ends were cut back, 9 bases at V and 7 bases at J, with 28 bases in the middle. This CDR3 contains 17 residues. Germline CDR1 LNHNV, CDR2 YYDKDF (reference sequence).

The chain employs TRBV5-1 and TRBJ1-2; D gene ambiguous. CDR3 size: 14 residues. The V gene lost 4 bases and the J gene lost 0 bases, with 10 bases spanning the gap. Per the germline V gene, CDR1 is SGHRS and CDR2 is YFSETQ. The CDR3 region is CASSLDSPNYGYTF. The CDR3 DNA is TGCGCCAGCAGCCTGGATTCTCCTAACTATGGCTACACCTTC.

This chain uses TRBV27 with TRBJ2-3; weak D call: TRBD1 (6 bases). V was shortened by 5 bases and J by 4 bases, with 13 bases between the two germline ends. The CDR3 runs to 14 residues. From germline, CDR1 is MNHEY and CDR2 SMNVEV (reference sequence). CDR3 sequence reads: CASSARQDADTQYF. The DNA of the CDR3 is TGTGCCAGCAGTGCGAGACAGGACGCAGATACGCAGTATTTT.

This rearrangement joins TRBV30 to TRBJ1-6; TRBD1 might be the D (5 bases). Deletions cut 0 bases from V and 7 bases from J, with 13 bases between. The CDR3 loop spans 15 amino acids. Per germline, CDR1 GTSNPN and CDR2 SVGIG (reference sequence). In nucleotides, the CDR3 is TGTGCCTGGAGTGTTTGGGGGGACTACAATTCACCCCTCCACTTT. Translation gives CAWSVWGDYNSPLHF.

The chain carries TRBV4-1 and TRBJ1-3; a weak D match, TRBD1 (5 bases). The CDR3 spans 17 residues. Germline-derived CDR1 and CDR2 are MGHRA and YSYEKL. Trimming cost V 0 bases and J 2 bases, with 14 bases left between them. CDR3 DNA: TGCGCCAGCAGCCAAGATCACCCGACAGCCCCTGGAAACACCATATATTTT. Encoded protein: CASSQDHPTAPGNTIYF.

The rearrangement uses TRBV20-1 and TRBJ2-7; TRBD2 matches 8 bases. The length of the CDR3 is 15 residues. Germline CDR1 DFQATT, CDR2 SNEGSKA (reference sequence). With 3 bases clipped from V and 6 bases from J, the junction kept 13 bases outside the gene matches. CDR3 coding DNA: TGCAGTGCTAGTGGTAGCGGGGACAAGAGGGGCGAGCAGTACTTC. Translation: CSASGSGDKRGEQYF.

This clone has more than one count but fewer than ten. The J gene is TRBJ2-7, the V gene TRBV11-2; 12 nucleotides align to TRBD2. The germline V gene has CDR1 SGHAT and CDR2 FQNNGV. This CDR3 is 14 amino acids long. V shed 5 bases, J shed 6 bases, and the junction held 5 bases outside the gene matches. In DNA, the CDR3 is TGTGCCAGCAGCGCGGGACTAGCGGGTCCCGAGCAGTACTTC. Amino acid sequence: CASSAGLAGPEQYF.

The V and J genes are TRBV4-1 and TRBJ1-4, with D maybe TRBD1 (5 bases). V gave up 0 bases and J gave up 4 bases, with 6 bases separating them. The CDR3 sequence is 14 residues long. Germline CDR1 MGHRA, CDR2 YSYEKL. The CDR3 loop reads CASSQDGGNEKLFF. CDR3 DNA sequence: TGCGCCAGCAGCCAAGACGGGGGTAATGAAAAACTGTTTTTT.

This rearrangement joins TRBV3-1 (or the pseudogene TRBV3-2) to TRBJ2-1; the match to TRBD1 covers 8 bases. V was pared by 0 bases and J by 0 bases, with 10 bases of the junction left unmatched. Germline loops: CDR1 LGHDT, CDR2 YNNKEL (reference sequence). The CDR3 has 19 amino acids. The CDR3 reads CASSQDATGGLSSYNEQFF. The DNA for the CDR3 is TGTGCCAGCAGCCAAGATGCCACAGGGGGTCTGAGCTCCTACAATGAGCAGTTCTTC.

This chain joins TRBV14 and TRBJ1-4; the D gene is possibly TRBD1 (6 bases). This CDR3 spans 18 amino acids. The germline V and J ends were trimmed by 4 bases and 7 bases, with 25 bases remaining between them. Germline CDR1 is SGHDN and CDR2 is FVKESK. As DNA, the CDR3 is TGTGCCAGCAGCCCACAATCGAGTTGGTTTTTAGGGGGTGAAAAACTGTTTTTT. Protein: CASSPQSSWFLGGEKLFF.

The chain has TRBV5-4 and TRBJ2-3; TRBD2 agrees at 12 bases. With V trimmed by 2 bases and J by 2 bases, 9 bases remained unmatched. CDR1 and CDR2 (germline): SGHNT, YYREEE (reference sequence). CDR3 length: 18 amino acids. The CDR3 DNA reads TGTGCCAGCAGCTTTACGACTAGCGGGGGCTCCATCACAGATACGCAGTATTTT. The encoded protein is CASSFTTSGGSITDTQYF.

This clone appeared once. The J gene is TRBJ2-5, the V gene TRBV3-1 (or the pseudogene TRBV3-2), with unresolved D. V was pared by 3 bases and J by 5 bases, with 13 bases between. Germline-derived CDR1 and CDR2 are LGHDT and YNNKEL (reference sequence). This CDR3 has 14 residues. The DNA for the CDR3 is TGTGCCAGCAGCCAGGTTCAGGTCGCGGAGACCCAGTACTTC. It yields the protein CASSQVQVAETQYF.

The chain employs TRBV5-6 and TRBJ2-7; D is possibly TRBD1 (5 bases). CDR3 length: 15 residues. Germline V lookup: CDR1 SGHDT, CDR2 YYEEEE. Between the trimmed V and J ends, which lost 4 bases and 6 bases, there was a span of 20 bases. The CDR3 DNA follows: TGTGCCAGCAGCCCCGCCCAGGGTGGCTTCAGCGAGCAGTACTTC. Translating gives CASSPAQGGFSEQYF.

V gene TRBV21-1 combines with J gene TRBJ2-1; the table assigns TRBD2, which was not confirmed against the DNA. TRBV21-1 is a documented pseudogene. CDR3 length equals 17 residues. Written as DNA, the CDR3 is TGTGCCAGCAGCAAACCGAACCGGGGAGCGGGGATAAGTGAGCAGTTCTTC. Protein: CASSKPNRGAGISEQFF.

The J gene is TRBJ2-2, the V gene TRBV9; 7 nucleotides align to TRBD2. This CDR3 contains 17 residues. Germline CDR1 reads SGDLS; CDR2 reads YYNGEE. The trim removed 3 bases at V and 4 bases at J, leaving 12 bases unmatched. The CDR3 here is CASSAPGLVAGTGELFF. CDR3 in DNA: TGTGCCAGCAGCGCACCCGGGTTGGTAGCGGGCACCGGGGAGCTGTTTTTT. The variable domain in full, with the rest retrieved from reference TRBV9 and TRBJ2-2, is DSGVTQTPKHLITATGQRVTLRCSPRSGDLSVYWYQQSLDQGLQFLIQYYNGEERAKGNILERFSAQQFPDLHSELNLSSLELGDSALYFCASSAPGLVAGTGELFFGEGSRLTVL.

This chain connects TRBV11-2 to TRBJ2-3, with TRBD2 matching 9 bases. CDR3 size: 15 residues. V lost 1 base and J lost 4; bases outside the gene matches: 3. The germline V gene encodes CDR1 SGHAT and CDR2 FQNNGV. CDR3 amino acids: CASSLVRGGPDTQYF. In DNA, the CDR3 is TGTGCCAGCAGCTTAGTGCGGGGGGGCCCAGATACGCAGTATTTT.

The chain uses TRBV5-1 and TRBJ2-1; 12 bases align to TRBD1. CDR1 is SGHRS and CDR2 is YFSETQ in the germline V gene. V gave up 4 bases and J gave up 4 bases; unmatched junction bases: 3. The CDR3 loop spans 15 amino acids. CDR3 sequence (DNA): TGCGCCAGCAGCGTGGGACAGGGGGCGTACAATGAGCAGTTCTTC. This encodes CASSVGQGAYNEQFF.

This chain links TRBV6-1 with TRBJ2-2; tentatively, D is TRBD2 (5 bases). The CDR3 is made up of 16 amino acids. The ends were cut back, 0 bases at V and 1 base at J, with 9 bases in the middle. Germline-derived CDR1 and CDR2 are MNHNS and SASEGT. CDR3 nucleotides: TGTGCCAGCAGTGAAGCGCGGGCAATGAACACCGGGGAGCTGTTTTTT. Its translation: CASSEARAMNTGELFF.

The chain couples TRBV6-5 to TRBJ1-6; D might be TRBD1 (6 bases). The CDR3 has 13 residues. V was shortened by 8 bases and J by 10 bases, with 15 bases between the two germline ends. Germline values: CDR1 MNHEY, CDR2 SVGAGI. The CDR3 here is CASYREIGSPLHF. In DNA, the CDR3 is TGTGCCAGCTACAGGGAAATAGGGTCACCCCTCCACTTT.

This clone was detected once. This sequence joins TRBV10-3 and TRBJ2-5, with D perhaps matching TRBD2 (6 bases). Trimming stripped 2 bases from V and 5 bases from J, with 6 bases between. This CDR3 comprises 12 residues. Germline values: CDR1 ENHRY, CDR2 SYGVKD. The DNA of the CDR3 is TGTGCCATCAGTGAGGGGGGGGAGACCCAGTACTTC. Protein: CAISEGGETQYF.

The V call is TRBV5-4, the J call TRBJ1-2; no definite D call. This CDR3 has 15 residues. V was shortened by 0 bases and J by 2 bases, with 11 bases between the two germline ends. Germline CDR1 reads SGHNT; CDR2 reads YYREEE (reference sequence). CDR3 region: CASSLALAENYGYTF. In nucleotides, the CDR3 is TGTGCCAGCAGCTTGGCGTTGGCGGAGAACTATGGCTACACCTTC.